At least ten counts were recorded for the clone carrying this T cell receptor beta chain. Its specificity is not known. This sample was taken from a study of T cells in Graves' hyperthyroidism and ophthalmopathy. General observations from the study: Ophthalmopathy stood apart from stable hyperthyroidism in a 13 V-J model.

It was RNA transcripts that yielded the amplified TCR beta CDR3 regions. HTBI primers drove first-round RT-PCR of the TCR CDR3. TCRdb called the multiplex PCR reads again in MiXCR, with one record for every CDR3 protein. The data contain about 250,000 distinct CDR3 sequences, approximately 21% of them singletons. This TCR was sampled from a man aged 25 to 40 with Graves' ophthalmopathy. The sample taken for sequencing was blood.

The DNA of the CDR3 is TGCAGTGCTAGTCCTAGCGGGAGGGTGTACACCGGGGAGCTGTTTTTT. Translated, it gives CSASPSGRVYTGELFF. The chain has TRBV20-1 and TRBJ2-2, with 12 bases matching TRBD2. Germline CDR1 reads DFQATT; CDR2 reads SNEGSKA (reference sequence). The CDR3 runs 16 residues. V dropped 3 bases and J dropped 3; count of bases not matched to a gene: 5.